The 2 T cell receptor beta chains given below trace back to one sample, sequenced in a study of T cell responses to AZD1222 COVID-19 vaccine (dated by TCRdb to 2020 to 2023). The intended sense of this specimen's time point label: baseline before first vaccination. Libraries were built with the immunoSEQ multiplex PCR assay. TCRdb provides this immuneACCESS table in a form limited to in-frame rearrangements. Some clones are lacking; in checked studies, under half of them reflect an unresolved V gene, and why the rest are absent is not known. The sample yields 150,000 to 200,000 clones; around 93% were counted once. The ten biggest clones cover around 4% of the sample. Sequenced here: peripheral blood, sampled on day 0 of AZD1222 vaccination. The receptors shown here come from an adult in good health.

V gene TRBV7-3 combines with J gene TRBJ2-1, with 11 bases lining up with TRBD2. CDR3 length: 16 amino acids. Germline values: CDR1 SGHTA, CDR2 FQGTGA. J lost 5 bases, V lost 1 base, and 4 bases had no gene match. The CDR3 protein is CASSLIASGRNNEQFF. DNA of the CDR3: TGTGCCAGCAGCTTAATTGCTAGCGGGAGGAACAATGAGCAGTTCTTC.

V and J are TRBV19 and TRBJ1-1, with a possible D match to TRBD1 (5 bases). The CDR3 is 13 residues long. Germline V lookup: CDR1 LNHDA, CDR2 SQIVND (reference sequence). The V end was cut by 5 bases, the J end by 8 bases, with 15 bases between. The CDR3 nucleotides read TGTGCCAGTAGTCTGACCTCTGACAGAGAAGCTTTCTTT. It encodes CASSLTSDREAFF.